Below, 20 T cell receptor beta chains from the same sample are listed, as sequenced in a study of T-cell memory formation after mild COVID-19. MiXCR was run by TCRdb on the 5' RACE reads, yielding one entry per CDR3 protein. The sample includes about 110,000 distinct CDR3 sequences, around an eighth of them seen just once. The sample taken for sequencing was PBMCs or a T cell subset sorted from them (not recorded which). These receptors were collected from an adult woman who had mild COVID-19 (a few samples of this study predate the infection). Cell type and time point are not known.

This clonotype has just a few counts. The V and J genes are TRBV5-6 and TRBJ1-2; D remains unclear. This CDR3 has 13 residues. Trimming cost V 6 bases and J 4 bases, with 13 bases left between them. Per the germline V gene, CDR1 is SGHDT and CDR2 is YYEEEE. CDR3 loop: CASTIYPTYGYTF. In DNA, the CDR3 is TGTGCCAGCACCATATACCCCACCTATGGCTACACCTTC.

The rearrangement uses TRBV6-6 and TRBJ1-1; D possibly corresponds to TRBD1 (6 bases). Germline CDR1 reads MNHNY; CDR2 reads SVGAGI (reference sequence). There are 14 residues in the CDR3. V shed 6 bases and J shed 3 bases, with 14 bases lying between them. The CDR3, as DNA: TGTGCCAGCAGCCCCGGGGGGCCGGACACTGAAGCTTTCTTT. It yields the protein CASSPGGPDTEAFF.

This clonotype was found a few times. J is TRBJ2-3 and V is TRBV20-1; 9 bases are a match to TRBD2. CDR1 and CDR2 (germline): DFQATT, SNEGSKA (reference sequence). V dropped 6 bases and J dropped 6; count of bases not matched to a gene: 10. This CDR3 spans 14 amino acids. DNA for the CDR3: TGCAGTGCACCGCTGCGGGGGGGCGCTGATACGCAGTATTTT. Its protein is CSAPLRGGADTQYF.

This clonotype was counted once. The V gene is TRBV4-1, the J gene TRBJ1-1; 8 bases agree with TRBD1. Germline values: CDR1 MGHRA, CDR2 YSYEKL. V lost 4 bases to trimming and J lost 6 bases; unmatched junction nucleotides: 4. The CDR3 extends over 13 amino acids. CDR3: CASSPYRGAEAFF. The CDR3, as DNA: TGCGCCAGCAGCCCTTACAGGGGGGCTGAAGCTTTCTTT.

This clonotype was counted only a few times. The gene calls are TRBV18 and TRBJ2-7, with 7 bases lining up with TRBD1. CDR1 and CDR2 (germline): KGHSH, LQKENI. V lost 2 bases and J lost 4; bases outside the gene matches: 5. The CDR3 extends over 14 amino acids. CDR3 coding DNA: TGTGCCAGCTCACCAGAGACAGGGCTATACGAGCAGTACTTC. It specifies CASSPETGLYEQYF.

The chain recombines TRBV12-3 or TRBV12-4 with TRBJ2-7; D uncertain. The CDR3 loop spans 12 amino acids. Trimming pared 5 bases from V and 2 bases from J, leaving 7 bases between. Here the CDR3 reads CASSDGTYEQYF. Written as DNA, the CDR3 is TGTGCCAGCAGTGACGGAACCTACGAGCAGTACTTC.

J is TRBJ1-2 and V is TRBV9; 7 bases fit TRBD1. CDR1 and CDR2 (germline): SGDLS, YYNGEE. Trimming took 3 bases from V and 4 from J; bases not matched to a gene: 9. The CDR3 spans 15 residues. The CDR3 is CASSGSGTASYGYTF. CDR3 sequence (DNA): TGTGCCAGCAGCGGATCCGGGACAGCTAGCTATGGCTACACCTTC.

This clonotype was picked up a small number of times. The chain combines TRBV29-1 with TRBJ2-2; D may correspond to TRBD1 or TRBD2 (6 bases each). The CDR3 is made up of 14 amino acids. Germline V CDR1 and CDR2: SQVTM, ANQGSEA. V lost 4 bases, J lost 6 bases, and 15 bases lay in between. Here the CDR3 reads CSVGGQGRPGELFF. CDR3 nucleotides: TGCAGCGTTGGAGGCCAGGGGAGGCCCGGGGAGCTGTTTTTT.

This clonotype appeared a few times. The V gene is TRBV7-2, the J gene TRBJ2-3; possible D gene TRBD2, 8 bases. CDR1 is SGHTA and CDR2 is FQGNSA in the germline V gene. Trimming removed 4 bases from V and 4 bases from J, with 24 bases in between. This CDR3 comprises 18 residues. CDR3 bases: TGTGCCAGCAGCTCAATACTAGCGGTAGGGGGCCCCCCAGATACGCAGTATTTT. Protein product: CASSSILAVGGPPDTQYF.

This clonotype was observed a few times. This chain connects TRBV27 to TRBJ2-3, with D possibly TRBD2 on 5 matching bases. Germline CDR1 MNHEY, CDR2 SMNVEV (reference sequence). V lost 5 bases and J 8 bases, leaving 11 bases between the germline ends. This CDR3 contains 12 residues. The CDR3 spells CASSVPRGTQYF. CDR3 DNA: TGTGCCAGCAGTGTACCTCGGGGTACGCAGTATTTT.

V usage is TRBV14 and J usage is TRBJ2-3, with D possibly TRBD2 on 5 matching bases. The germline V and J ends were trimmed by 0 bases and 0 bases, with 10 bases remaining between them. This CDR3 is built from 16 residues. Germline assignment: CDR1 SGHDN and CDR2 FVKESK. Here the CDR3 reads CASSQEGRTSTDTQYF. The CDR3 nucleotides are TGTGCCAGCAGCCAAGAGGGCCGGACTAGCACAGATACGCAGTATTTT.

At least ten counts were recorded for this clonotype. The chain employs TRBV23-1 and TRBJ2-6; the match to TRBD1 covers 10 bases. TRBV23-1 is an ORF, with its function uncertain. The J segment lost 7 bases and the V segment lost 4 bases, leaving 25 bases of the junction unmatched. The CDR3 is made up of 22 amino acids. CDR3 protein: CASSLPGQGPFSTFSRANVLTF. The CDR3 nucleotides read TGCGCCAGCAGTCTACCGGGACAGGGGCCCTTCTCGACCTTCTCTCGTGCCAACGTCCTGACTTTC.

This clonotype was recorded a few times. The chain carries TRBV29-1 and TRBJ2-7; TRBD1 agrees at 9 bases. The CDR3 has 12 amino acids. Germline CDR1 is SQVTM and CDR2 is ANQGSEA. With 7 bases clipped from V and 2 bases from J, the junction kept 3 bases outside the gene matches. In DNA form, the CDR3 reads TGCAGCGCAGGGACAGGGACCTACGAGCAGTACTTC. This gives the protein CSAGTGTYEQYF.

V usage is TRBV2 and J usage is TRBJ2-1, with 13 bases lining up with TRBD2. Per germline, CDR1 SNHLY and CDR2 FYNNEI. The V and J ends lost 6 bases and 5 bases, in that order; junction bases with no gene match: 4. The CDR3 has 15 residues. This CDR3 is CASRVTSGGHNEQFF. The CDR3 bases are TGTGCCAGCAGGGTGACTAGCGGGGGGCACAATGAGCAGTTCTTC.

V is TRBV9 and J is TRBJ2-7; D gene ambiguous. V lost 0 bases to trimming and J lost 0 bases, with 10 bases between them. This CDR3 has 15 amino acids. Germline CDR1 reads SGDLS; CDR2 reads YYNGEE. CDR3 coding DNA: TGTGCCAGCAGCGTAGCTACCGGGTCCTCCTACGAGCAGTACTTC. Translated: CASSVATGSSYEQYF.

In its sample, this clonotype was seen a few times. The chain links TRBV14 to TRBJ2-3; 12 bases align to TRBD2. J gave up 6 bases and V 3 bases, and 4 bases lay outside the gene matches. The CDR3 has 15 amino acids. CDR1 is SGHDN, CDR2 FVKESK, per germline. The CDR3 reads CASSQLAGGPDTQYF. The CDR3 DNA is TGTGCCAGCAGCCAGCTAGCGGGAGGGCCGGATACGCAGTATTTT.

J is TRBJ2-7 and V is TRBV6-6; D assignment may be TRBD1 or TRBD2 (5 bases each). In germline, CDR1 is MNHNY, CDR2 SVGAGI (reference sequence). The CDR3 has 14 residues. V dropped 6 bases and J dropped 6 bases, with 18 bases sitting between them. For the CDR3, the DNA is TGTGCCAGCAGCCGGGACGAGCCAGCGAGCGAGCAGTACTTC. It yields the protein CASSRDEPASEQYF.

This clonotype was detected ten times or more. The chain couples TRBV20-1 to TRBJ2-2; TRBD2 agrees at 9 bases. Germline V gene data show CDR1 as DFQATT and CDR2 as SNEGSKA (reference sequence). V gave up 6 bases and J gave up 9 bases; unmatched junction bases: 17. The CDR3 is made up of 16 amino acids. The CDR3 DNA is TGCAGTGCCAGGGCTAGCGGGATATCGGAAGCAAGGGAGCTGTTTTTT. It yields the protein CSARASGISEARELFF.

This clonotype has just a few counts. This chain uses TRBV12-5 with TRBJ2-3; D is perhaps TRBD1 (6 bases). This CDR3 region has 14 residues. Per germline, CDR1 LGHNT and CDR2 FRNRAP. V lost 5 bases, J lost 2 bases, and 11 bases lay in between. In DNA, the CDR3 is TGTGCTAGTGGTAGGGGGACGGACACAGATACGCAGTATTTT. Its protein product is CASGRGTDTDTQYF.

This clonotype was seen a handful of times. The rearrangement uses TRBV2 and TRBJ2-7; D call uncertain. Trimming left V 7 bases short and J 0 bases short, with 13 bases between. The CDR3 is made up of 14 amino acids. Per the germline V gene, CDR1 is SNHLY and CDR2 is FYNNEI. CDR3 loop: CASTPLDNSYEQYF. DNA for the CDR3: TGTGCCAGCACTCCGCTAGACAACTCCTACGAGCAGTACTTC.